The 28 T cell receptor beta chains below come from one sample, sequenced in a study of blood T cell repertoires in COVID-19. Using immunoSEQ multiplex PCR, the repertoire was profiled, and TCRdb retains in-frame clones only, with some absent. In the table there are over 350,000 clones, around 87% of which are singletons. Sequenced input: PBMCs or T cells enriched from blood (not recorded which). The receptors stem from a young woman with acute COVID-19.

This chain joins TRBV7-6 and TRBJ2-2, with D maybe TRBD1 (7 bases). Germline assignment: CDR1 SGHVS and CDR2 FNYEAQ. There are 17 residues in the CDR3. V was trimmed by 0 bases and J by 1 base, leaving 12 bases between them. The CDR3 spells CASSLASRGVNTGELFF. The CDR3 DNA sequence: TGTGCCAGCAGCTTAGCTTCCAGGGGGGTGAACACCGGGGAGCTGTTTTTT.

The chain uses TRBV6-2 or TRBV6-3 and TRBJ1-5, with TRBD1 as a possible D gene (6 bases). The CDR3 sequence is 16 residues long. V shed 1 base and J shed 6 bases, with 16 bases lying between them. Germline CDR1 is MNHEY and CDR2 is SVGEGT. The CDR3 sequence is CASSYYDRRWIQPQHF. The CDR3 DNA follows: TGTGCCAGCAGTTACTACGACAGGAGATGGATTCAGCCCCAGCATTTT.

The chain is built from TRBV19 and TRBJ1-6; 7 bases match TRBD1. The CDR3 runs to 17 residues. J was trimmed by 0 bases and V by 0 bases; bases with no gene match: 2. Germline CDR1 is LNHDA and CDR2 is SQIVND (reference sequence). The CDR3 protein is CASSIDRDSSYNSPLHF. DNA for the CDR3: TGTGCCAGTAGTATAGATAGGGACAGCTCCTATAATTCACCCCTCCACTTT.

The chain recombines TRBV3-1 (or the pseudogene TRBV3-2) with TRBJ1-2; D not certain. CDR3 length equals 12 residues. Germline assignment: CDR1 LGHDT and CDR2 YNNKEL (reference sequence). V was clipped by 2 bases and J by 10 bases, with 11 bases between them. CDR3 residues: CASSQQTSTYTF. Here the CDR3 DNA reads TGTGCCAGCAGCCAACAGACATCCACCTACACCTTC.

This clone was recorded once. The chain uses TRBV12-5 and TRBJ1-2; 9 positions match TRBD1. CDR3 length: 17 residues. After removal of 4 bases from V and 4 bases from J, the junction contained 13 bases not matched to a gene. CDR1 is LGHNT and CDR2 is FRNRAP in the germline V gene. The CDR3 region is CASGSRDREGFGYGYTF. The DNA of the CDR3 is TGTGCTAGTGGTTCAAGGGACAGGGAAGGATTTGGCTATGGCTACACCTTC.

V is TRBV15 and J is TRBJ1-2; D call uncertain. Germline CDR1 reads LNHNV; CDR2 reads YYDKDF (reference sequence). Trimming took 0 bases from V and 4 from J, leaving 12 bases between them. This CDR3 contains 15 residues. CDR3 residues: CATSRDGQEGYGYTF. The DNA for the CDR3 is TGTGCCACCAGCAGAGATGGCCAGGAGGGCTATGGCTACACCTTC.

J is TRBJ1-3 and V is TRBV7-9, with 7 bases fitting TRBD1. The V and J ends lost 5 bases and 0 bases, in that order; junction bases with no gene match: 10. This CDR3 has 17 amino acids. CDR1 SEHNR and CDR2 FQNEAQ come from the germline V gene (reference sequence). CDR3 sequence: CASSRGQGLSSGNTIYF. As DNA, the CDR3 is TGTGCCAGCAGCAGGGGGCAGGGTTTGAGCTCTGGAAACACCATATATTTT.

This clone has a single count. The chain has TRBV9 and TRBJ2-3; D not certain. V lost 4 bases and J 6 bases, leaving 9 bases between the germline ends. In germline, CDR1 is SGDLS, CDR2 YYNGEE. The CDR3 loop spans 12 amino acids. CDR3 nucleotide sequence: TGTGCCAGCAGCTCTAAAGCGGATACGCAGTATTTT. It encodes CASSSKADTQYF.

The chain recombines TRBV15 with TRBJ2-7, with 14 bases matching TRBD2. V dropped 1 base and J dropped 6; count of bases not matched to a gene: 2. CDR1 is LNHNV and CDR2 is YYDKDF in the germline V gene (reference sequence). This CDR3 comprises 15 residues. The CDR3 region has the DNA TGTGCCACCAGCAGAGGGACTAGCGGGGGGTCCGAGCAGTACTTC. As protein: CATSRGTSGGSEQYF.

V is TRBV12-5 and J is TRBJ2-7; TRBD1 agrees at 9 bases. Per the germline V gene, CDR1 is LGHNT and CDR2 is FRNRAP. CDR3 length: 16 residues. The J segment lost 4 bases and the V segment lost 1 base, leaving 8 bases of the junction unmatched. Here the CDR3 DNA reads TGTGCTAGTGGTTTGGGGAGGACAGGGGCGGATTACGAGCAGTACTTC. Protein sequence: CASGLGRTGADYEQYF.

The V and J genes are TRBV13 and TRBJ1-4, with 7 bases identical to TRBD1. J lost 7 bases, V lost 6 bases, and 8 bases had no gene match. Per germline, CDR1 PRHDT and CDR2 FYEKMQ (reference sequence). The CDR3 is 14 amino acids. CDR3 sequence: CASSLRGRVEKLFF. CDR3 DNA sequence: TGTGCCAGCAGTCTGAGGGGGCGTGTTGAAAAACTGTTTTTT.

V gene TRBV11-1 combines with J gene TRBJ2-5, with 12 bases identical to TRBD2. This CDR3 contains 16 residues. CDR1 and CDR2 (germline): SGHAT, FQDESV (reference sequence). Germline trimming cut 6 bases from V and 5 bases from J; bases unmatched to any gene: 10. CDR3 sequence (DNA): TGTGCCAGCAGTCCTAGCGGGGGGGCCTTTGGGGAGACCCAGTACTTC. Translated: CASSPSGGAFGETQYF.

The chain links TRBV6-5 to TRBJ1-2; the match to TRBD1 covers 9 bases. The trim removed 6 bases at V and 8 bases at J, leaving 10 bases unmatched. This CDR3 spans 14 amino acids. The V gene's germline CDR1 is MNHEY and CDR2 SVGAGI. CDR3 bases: TGTGCCAGCAGACGGTGGGGACAGGGATTCGGCTACACCTTC. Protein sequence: CASRRWGQGFGYTF.

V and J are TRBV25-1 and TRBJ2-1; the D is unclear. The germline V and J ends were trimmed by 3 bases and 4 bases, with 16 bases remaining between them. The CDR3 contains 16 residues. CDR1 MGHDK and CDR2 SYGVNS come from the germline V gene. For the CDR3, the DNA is TGTGCCAGCAGTGATTCAACCAGGAATCTATACAATGAGCAGTTCTTC. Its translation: CASSDSTRNLYNEQFF. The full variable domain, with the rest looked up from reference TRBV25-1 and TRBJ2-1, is EADIYQTPRYLVIGTGKKITLECSQTMGHDKMYWYQQDPGMELHLIHYSYGVNSTEKGDLSSESTVSRIRTEHFPLTLESARPSHTSQYLCASSDSTRNLYNEQFFGPGTRLTVL.

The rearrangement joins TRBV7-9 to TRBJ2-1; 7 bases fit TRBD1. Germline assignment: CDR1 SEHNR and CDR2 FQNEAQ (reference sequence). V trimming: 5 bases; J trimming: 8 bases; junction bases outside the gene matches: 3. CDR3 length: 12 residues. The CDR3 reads CASSNDRDEQFF. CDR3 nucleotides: TGTGCCAGCAGCAACGACAGGGATGAGCAGTTCTTC.

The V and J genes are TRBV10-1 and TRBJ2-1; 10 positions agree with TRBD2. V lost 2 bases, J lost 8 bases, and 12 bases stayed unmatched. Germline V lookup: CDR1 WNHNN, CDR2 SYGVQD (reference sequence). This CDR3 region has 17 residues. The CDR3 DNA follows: TGCGCCAGCAGTGAGCAAAAACTAGCGGGGCGTTTCGATGAGCAGTTCTTC. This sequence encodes CASSEQKLAGRFDEQFF.

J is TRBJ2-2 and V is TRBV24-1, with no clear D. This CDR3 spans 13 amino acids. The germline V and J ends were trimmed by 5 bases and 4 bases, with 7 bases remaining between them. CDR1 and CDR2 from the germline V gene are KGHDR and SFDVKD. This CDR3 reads CATSVSLTGELFF. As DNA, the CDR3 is TGTGCCACCAGTGTTAGTCTCACCGGGGAGCTGTTTTTT.

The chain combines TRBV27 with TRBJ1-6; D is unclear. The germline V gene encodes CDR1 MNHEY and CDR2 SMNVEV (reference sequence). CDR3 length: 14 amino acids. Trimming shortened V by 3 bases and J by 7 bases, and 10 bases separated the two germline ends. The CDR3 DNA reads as TGTGCCAGCAGTTTTGAGGCTCTCAATTCACCCCTCCACTTT. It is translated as CASSFEALNSPLHF.

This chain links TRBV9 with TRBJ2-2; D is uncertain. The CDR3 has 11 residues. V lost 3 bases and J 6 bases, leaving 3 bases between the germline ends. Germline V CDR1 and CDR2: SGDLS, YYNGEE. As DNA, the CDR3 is TGTGCCAGCAGCGCAGCCGGGGAGCTGTTTTTT. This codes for CASSAAGELFF.

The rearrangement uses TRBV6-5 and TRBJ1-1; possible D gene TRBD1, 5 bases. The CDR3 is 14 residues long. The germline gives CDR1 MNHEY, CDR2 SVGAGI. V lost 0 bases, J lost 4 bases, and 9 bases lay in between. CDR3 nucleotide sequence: TGTGCCAGCAGTTACTCGGGGGGGATCACTGAAGCTTTCTTT. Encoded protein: CASSYSGGITEAFF.

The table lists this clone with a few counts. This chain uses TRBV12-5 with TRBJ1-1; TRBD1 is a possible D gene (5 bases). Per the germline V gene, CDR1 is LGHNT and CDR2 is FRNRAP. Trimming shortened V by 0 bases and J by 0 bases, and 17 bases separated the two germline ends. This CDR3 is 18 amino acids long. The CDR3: CASGLVHVGPPMNTEAFF. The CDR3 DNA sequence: TGTGCTAGTGGTTTGGTACATGTGGGGCCCCCGATGAACACTGAAGCTTTCTTT.

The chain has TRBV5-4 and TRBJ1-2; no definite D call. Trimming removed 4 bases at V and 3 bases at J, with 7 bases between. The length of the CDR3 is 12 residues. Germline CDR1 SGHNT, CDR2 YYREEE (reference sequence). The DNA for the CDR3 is TGTGCCAGCAGCGGGCCTTACTATGGCTACACCTTC. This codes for CASSGPYYGYTF.

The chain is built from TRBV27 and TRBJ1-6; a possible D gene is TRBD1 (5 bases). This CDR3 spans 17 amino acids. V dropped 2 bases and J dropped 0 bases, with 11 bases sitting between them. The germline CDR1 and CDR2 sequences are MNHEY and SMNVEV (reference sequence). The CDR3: CASSLTQVGSYNSPLHF. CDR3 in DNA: TGTGCCAGCAGTTTAACACAGGTCGGCTCCTATAATTCACCCCTCCACTTT.

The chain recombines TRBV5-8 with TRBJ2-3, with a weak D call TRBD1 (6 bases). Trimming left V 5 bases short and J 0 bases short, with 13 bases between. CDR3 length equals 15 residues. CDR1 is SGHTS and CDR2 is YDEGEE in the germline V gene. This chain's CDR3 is CASSRRGGSTDTQYF. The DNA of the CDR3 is TGTGCCAGCAGTAGAAGAGGGGGTAGCACAGATACGCAGTATTTT.

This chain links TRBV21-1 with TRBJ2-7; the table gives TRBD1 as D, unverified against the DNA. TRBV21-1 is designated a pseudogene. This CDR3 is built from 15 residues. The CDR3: CASSNMDRATYEQYF. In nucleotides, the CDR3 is TGTGCCAGCAGCAACATGGACAGGGCAACCTACGAGCAGTACTTC.

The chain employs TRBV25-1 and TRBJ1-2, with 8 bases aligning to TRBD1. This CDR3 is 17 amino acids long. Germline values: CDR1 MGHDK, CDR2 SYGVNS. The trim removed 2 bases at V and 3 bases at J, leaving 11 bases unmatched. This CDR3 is CASSEHTWSGGYYGYTF. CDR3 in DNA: TGTGCCAGCAGTGAACACACATGGTCAGGGGGCTACTATGGCTACACCTTC.

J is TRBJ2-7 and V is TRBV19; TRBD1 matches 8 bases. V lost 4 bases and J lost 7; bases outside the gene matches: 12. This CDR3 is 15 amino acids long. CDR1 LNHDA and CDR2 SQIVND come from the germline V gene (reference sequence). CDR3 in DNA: TGTGCCAGTAGTACCGGACAGGGATCATTACGGGAGCAGTACTTC. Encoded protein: CASSTGQGSLREQYF.

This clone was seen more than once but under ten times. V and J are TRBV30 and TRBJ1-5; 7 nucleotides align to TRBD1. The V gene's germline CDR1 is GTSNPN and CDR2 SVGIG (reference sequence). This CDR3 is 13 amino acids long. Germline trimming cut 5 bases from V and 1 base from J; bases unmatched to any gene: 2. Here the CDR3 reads CAWGQASNQPQHF. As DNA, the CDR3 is TGTGCCTGGGGACAGGCCAGCAATCAGCCCCAGCATTTT.